This TCR beta chain stems from a study of blood T cells in healthy people across ages (dated by TCRdb to the mid-2010s). With regard to the full study: In model experiments, template switching captured about one uniquely barcoded TCR beta cDNA molecule for every two T cells. The donors were divided into four age groups: young (average around 15 years), middle-aged (about 39), aged (approximately 64) and long-lived (nearly 85). Using the same blood draw, the study looked at two additional independent replicas of 1 million unique cDNA reads for two donors, one aged 18 to 30 and the other aged 80 or older. To avoid experimental bias, donors of different ages were distributed randomly across sequencing lanes. The study measured age-related changes in TCR beta repertoire diversity using deep sequencing normalized with unique cDNA molecular identifiers. Findings and caveats that apply to the study as a whole: Compared with the aged group, the long-lived group had more naive CD4+ T cells, fewer expanded clones and increased TCR diversity, suggesting age selection. Since profiling was done on bulk unsorted PBMCs, naive and antigen-experienced compartments could not be conclusively compared. Estimates of total diversity from one million sequenced T cells were regarded as lower bounds and underestimates. As age increased, observed TCR beta diversity per million T cells dropped in a roughly linear way, and a significant reduction was already evident by age about 40. The percentage of naive T cells measured by flow cytometry correlated strongly with observed TCR beta diversity. Because donor CMV infection status was unknown, age-related changes in expanded clonotypes were potentially confounded.

This clonotype was detected only a few times. Its cognate antigen has yet to be identified. Per-base qualities were not stored, and no clone one base away is much larger. The receptor library was made with 5' RACE. This sample was sequenced with an Illumina HiSeq 2500. The second PCR ran for about 7 to 11 cycles and used a J-beta primer mix along with a sample-barcoded 5' primer. A template-switch 5' adaptor carrying 12 random nucleotides introduced a unique molecular identifier onto each TCR beta cDNA molecule. Each sample yielded at least 2.5 million CDR3-containing paired-end reads. The Mint cDNA synthesis kit, primed by a TRBC-specific oligonucleotide, was used to synthesize first-strand cDNA from all RNA. After uracil-DNA glycosylase treatment, a first 18-cycle PCR used universal primers M1SS and BC2_uni_R on all cDNA. The authors processed their data as follows. Each sample was normalized by randomly selecting 1 million high-quality reads, each carrying a distinct molecular identifier. Reads sharing molecular identifiers were discarded rather than binned into consensus sequences. CDR3 identification, clonotype clustering and error correction used MiTCR with a Q25 quality threshold and the strictest error-elimination algorithm. A nonparametric unseen species model with Euler transformation was used to estimate lower-bound total TCR beta diversity. TCRdb trimmed the raw reads at Q25, called clones with MiXCR and kept productive beta chains. Every CDR3 protein is listed once, alongside the most common genes and DNA of its rows. The V and J calls were not made by the authors but by TCRdb's processing. The sample data list around 1,500,000 distinct CDR3 sequences, and approximately 38% of these were observed just once. The ten largest make up roughly 7.9% of the sample.

Systemically healthy Caucasian individuals from Russia, around 39 in total and aged roughly 6 to 90 years, were included as donors. Each donor gave ten milliliters of peripheral blood, collected into EDTA-treated Vacutainer tubes. Ficoll-Paque density-gradient centrifugation was used to isolate PBMCs, with at least 6 million obtained per sample. Trizol reagent was used to extract total RNA from the PBMCs, yielding at least 5 micrograms per sample. Naive CD45RAhigh/CD27high T cell percentages were measured by flow cytometry on a PBMC aliquot from every donor. The germline V gene supplies CDR1 MNHEY and CDR2 SVGAGI. V is shortened by 4 bases, J by 6 bases, and the region joining them spans 16 bases. The CDR3 covers 14 residues, taking in both the cysteine and the phenylalanine. Just CDR3 DNA is preserved here, 42 bases in frame from base 1.

Recombination connected TRBV6-5 to TRBJ2-7; perhaps TRBD2 is the D gene, with 6 bases matching. The sequence was obtained from a woman in her late teens or twenties in good health. The sample taken for sequencing was blood. The DNA is as follows: TGTGCCAGCAGTTTCGTAGCGGCTCCCAGCGAGCAGTACTTC. This yields the protein CASSFVAAPSEQYF.